This TCR beta chain was captured in a study of PD-1 blockade in classical Hodgkin lymphoma. The V end was cut by 4 bases, the J end by 2 bases, with 8 bases between. CDR1 is SGHTA and CDR2 is FQGNSA in the germline V gene. The CDR3 is 14 residues long. The assay was immunoSEQ multiplex PCR, and TCRdb's table has in-frame clones only and misses some. Of around 30,000 clones listed, 72% are singletons. Notes on this clone: Its matching antigen is unknown.

Specified time point: cycle 4 day 1 (C4D1), after more than five weeks of nivolumab. Every single patient, without exception, relapsed after autologous stem cell transplantation, and brentuximab vedotin exposure varied. Notes on the study in general: Lower baseline TCR diversity was reported for newly diagnosed patients than for healthy donors. Researchers reported that CD4+ TCR diversity, though not CD8+, rose significantly by C4D1. Patients starting nivolumab under 1 year after ASCT were excluded.

The receptor comes from a human donor with classical Hodgkin lymphoma. The V call is TRBV7-2, the J call TRBJ2-2; D unresolved. The sequenced sample was peripheral blood mononuclear cells (PBMCs), obtained before the fourth cycle of nivolumab. CDR3 sequence (DNA): TGTGCCAGCAGCTGGACGGGCAACACCGGGGAGCTGTTTTTT. As protein: CASSWTGNTGELFF.